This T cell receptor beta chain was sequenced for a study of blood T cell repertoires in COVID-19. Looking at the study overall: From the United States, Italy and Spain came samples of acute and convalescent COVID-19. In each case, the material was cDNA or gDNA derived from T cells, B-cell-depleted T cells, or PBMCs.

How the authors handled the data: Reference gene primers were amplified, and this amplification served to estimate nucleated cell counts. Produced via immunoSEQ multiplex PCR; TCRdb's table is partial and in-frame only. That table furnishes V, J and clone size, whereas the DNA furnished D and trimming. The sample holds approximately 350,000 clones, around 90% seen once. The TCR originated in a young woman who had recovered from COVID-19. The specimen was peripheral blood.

CDR3 region: CATSDGDRMNTEAFF. CDR3 in DNA: TGTGCCACCAGTGATGGGGACAGAATGAACACTGAAGCTTTCTTT. The chain joins TRBV24-1 to TRBJ1-1, with 7 nucleotides matching TRBD1. The CDR3 has 15 residues. CDR1 and CDR2 from the germline V gene are KGHDR and SFDVKD. The junction had 3 bases not matched to a gene; V was cut back by 3 bases and J by 0 bases.